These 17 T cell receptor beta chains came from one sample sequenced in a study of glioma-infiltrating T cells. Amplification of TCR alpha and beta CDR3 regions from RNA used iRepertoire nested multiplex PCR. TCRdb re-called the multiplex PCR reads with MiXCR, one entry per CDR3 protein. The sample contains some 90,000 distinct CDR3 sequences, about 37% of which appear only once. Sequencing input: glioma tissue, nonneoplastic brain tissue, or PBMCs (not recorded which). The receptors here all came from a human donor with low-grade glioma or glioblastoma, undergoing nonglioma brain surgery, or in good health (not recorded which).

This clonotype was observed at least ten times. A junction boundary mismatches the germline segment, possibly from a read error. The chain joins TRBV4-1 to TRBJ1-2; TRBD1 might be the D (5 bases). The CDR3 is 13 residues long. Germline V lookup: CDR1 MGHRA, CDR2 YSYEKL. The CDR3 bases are TGCGCCAGCAGCCAAGTCGGTCAGGGAAGGAGGGCCTTC. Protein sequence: CASSQVGQGRRAF.

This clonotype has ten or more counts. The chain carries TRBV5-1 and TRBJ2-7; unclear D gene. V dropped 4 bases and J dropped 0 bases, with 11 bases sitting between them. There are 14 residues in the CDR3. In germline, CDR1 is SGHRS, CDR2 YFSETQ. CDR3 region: CASSRPGPSYEQYF. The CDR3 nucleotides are TGCGCCAGCAGCAGACCGGGTCCCTCCTACGAGCAGTACTTC.

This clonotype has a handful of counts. The CDR3, as DNA: TGTGCCAGCAGCCAACTAGGGTGCGCGGCAGCAGATACGCAGTATTTT. Its translation: CASSQLGCAAADTQYF. The gene calls are TRBV3-1 and TRBJ2-3; D is unclear. Deletions cut 2 bases from V and 4 bases from J, with 16 bases between. CDR3 length: 16 amino acids. CDR1 is LGHDT and CDR2 is YNNKEL in the germline V gene (reference sequence).

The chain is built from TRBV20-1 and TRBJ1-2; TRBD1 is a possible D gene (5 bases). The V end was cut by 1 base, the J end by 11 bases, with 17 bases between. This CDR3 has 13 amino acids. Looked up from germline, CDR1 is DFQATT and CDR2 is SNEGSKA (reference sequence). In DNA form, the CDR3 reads TGCAGTGCTAGAGCGGAGGGGAGGCATGAGTACACCTTC. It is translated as CSARAEGRHEYTF.

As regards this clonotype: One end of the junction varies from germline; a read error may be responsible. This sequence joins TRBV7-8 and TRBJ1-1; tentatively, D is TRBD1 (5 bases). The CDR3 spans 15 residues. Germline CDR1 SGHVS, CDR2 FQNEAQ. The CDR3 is CAGSLVPGMITEAFF. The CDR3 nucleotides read TGTGCCGGCAGCTTAGTCCCAGGGATGATCACTGAAGCTTTCTTT. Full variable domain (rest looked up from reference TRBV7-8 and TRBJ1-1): GAGVSQSPRYKVAKRGQDVALRCDPISGHVSLFWYQQALGQGPEFLTYFQNEAQLDKSGLPSDRFFAERPEGSVSTLKIQRTQQEDSAVYLCAGSLVPGMITEAFFGQGTRLTVV.

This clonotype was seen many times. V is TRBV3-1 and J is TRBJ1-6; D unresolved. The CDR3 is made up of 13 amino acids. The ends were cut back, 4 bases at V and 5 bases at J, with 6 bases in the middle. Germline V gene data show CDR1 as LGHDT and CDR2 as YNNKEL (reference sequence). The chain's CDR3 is CASSRKDNSPLHF. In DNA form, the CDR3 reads TGTGCCAGCAGCCGAAAGGATAATTCACCCCTCCACTTT.

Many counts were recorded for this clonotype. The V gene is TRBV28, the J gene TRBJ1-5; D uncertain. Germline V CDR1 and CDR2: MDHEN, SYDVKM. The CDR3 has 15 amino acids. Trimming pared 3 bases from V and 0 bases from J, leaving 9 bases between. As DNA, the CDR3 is TGTGCCAGCAGTTTGCCCGGATATAGCAATCAGCCCCAGCATTTT. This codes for CASSLPGYSNQPQHF. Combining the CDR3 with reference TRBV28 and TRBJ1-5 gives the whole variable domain DVKVTQSSRYLVKRTGEKVFLECVQDMDHENMFWYRQDPGLGLRLIYFSYDVKMKEKGDIPEGYSVSREKKERFSLILESASTNQTSMYLCASSLPGYSNQPQHFGDGTRLSIL.

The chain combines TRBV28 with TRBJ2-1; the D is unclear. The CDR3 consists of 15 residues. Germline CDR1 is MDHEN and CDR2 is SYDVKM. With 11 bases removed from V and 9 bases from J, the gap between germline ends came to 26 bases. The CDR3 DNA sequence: TGTGCCCTCAGTTTCTTGGTTTTTGGGGTGTCTGAGCAGTTCTTC. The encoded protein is CALSFLVFGVSEQFF.

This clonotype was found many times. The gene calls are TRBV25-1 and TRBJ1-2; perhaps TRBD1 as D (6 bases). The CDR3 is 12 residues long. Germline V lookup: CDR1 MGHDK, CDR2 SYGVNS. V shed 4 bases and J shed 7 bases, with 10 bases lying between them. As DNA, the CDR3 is TGTGCCAGCAGTGGGGGGGCACGTGGCTACACCTTC. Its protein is CASSGGARGYTF.

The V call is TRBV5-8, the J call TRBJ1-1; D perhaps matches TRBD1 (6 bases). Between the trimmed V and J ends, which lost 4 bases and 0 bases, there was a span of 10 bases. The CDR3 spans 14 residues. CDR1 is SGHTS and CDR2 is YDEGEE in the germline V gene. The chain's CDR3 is CASSLDSLNTEAFF. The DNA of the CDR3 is TGTGCCAGCAGCCTGGACAGTCTGAACACTGAAGCTTTCTTT.

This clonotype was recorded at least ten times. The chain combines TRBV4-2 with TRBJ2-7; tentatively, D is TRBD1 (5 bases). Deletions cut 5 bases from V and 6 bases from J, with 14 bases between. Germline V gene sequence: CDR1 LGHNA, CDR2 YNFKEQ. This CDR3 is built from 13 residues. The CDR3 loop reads CASSGRAGFEQYF. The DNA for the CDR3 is TGTGCCAGCAGCGGAAGGGCAGGGTTCGAGCAGTACTTC.

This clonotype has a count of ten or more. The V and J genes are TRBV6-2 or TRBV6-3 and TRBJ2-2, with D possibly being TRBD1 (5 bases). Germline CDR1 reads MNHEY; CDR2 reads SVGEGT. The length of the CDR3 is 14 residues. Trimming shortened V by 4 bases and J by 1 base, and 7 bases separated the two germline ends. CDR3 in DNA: TGTGCCAGCAGTTGGGGCAGGAACACCGGGGAGCTGTTTTTT. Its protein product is CASSWGRNTGELFF.

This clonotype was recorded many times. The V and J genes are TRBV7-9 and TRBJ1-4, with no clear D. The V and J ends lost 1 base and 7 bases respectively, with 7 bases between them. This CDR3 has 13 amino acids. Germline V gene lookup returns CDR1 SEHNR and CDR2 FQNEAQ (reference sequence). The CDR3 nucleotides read TGTGCCAGCAGCTTAGATAGGAGTGAAAAACTGTTTTTT. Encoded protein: CASSLDRSEKLFF.

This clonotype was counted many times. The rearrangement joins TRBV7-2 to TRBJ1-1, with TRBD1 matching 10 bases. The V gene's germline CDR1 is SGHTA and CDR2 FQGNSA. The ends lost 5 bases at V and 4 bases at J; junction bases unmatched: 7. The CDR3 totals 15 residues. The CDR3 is CASSLRTGGFTEAFF. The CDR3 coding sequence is TGTGCCAGCAGCCTCAGGACAGGGGGATTCACTGAAGCTTTCTTT.

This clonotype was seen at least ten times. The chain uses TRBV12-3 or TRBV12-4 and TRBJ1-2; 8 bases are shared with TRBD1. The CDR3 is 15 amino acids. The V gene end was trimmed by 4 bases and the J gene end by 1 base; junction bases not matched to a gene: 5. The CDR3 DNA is TGTGCCAGCAGTTCCCGACAGGGGCATAACTATGGCTACACCTTC. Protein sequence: CASSSRQGHNYGYTF.

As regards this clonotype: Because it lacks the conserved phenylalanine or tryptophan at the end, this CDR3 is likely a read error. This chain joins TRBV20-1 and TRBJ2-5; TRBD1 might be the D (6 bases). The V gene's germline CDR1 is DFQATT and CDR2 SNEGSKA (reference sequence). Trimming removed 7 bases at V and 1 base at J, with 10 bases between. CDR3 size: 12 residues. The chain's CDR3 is CSVRGSQETQYG. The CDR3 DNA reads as TGCAGTGTGAGGGGGAGCCAAGAGACCCAGTACGGC.

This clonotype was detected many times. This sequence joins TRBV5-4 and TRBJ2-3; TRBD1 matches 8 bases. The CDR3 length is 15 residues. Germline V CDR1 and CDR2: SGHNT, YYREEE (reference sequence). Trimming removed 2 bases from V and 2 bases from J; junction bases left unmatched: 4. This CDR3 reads CASSFSQGATDTQYF. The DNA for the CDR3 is TGTGCCAGCAGCTTCTCCCAGGGGGCCACAGATACGCAGTATTTT.